The 29 T cell receptor beta chains given below trace back to one sample, sequenced in a study of blood T cell repertoires in COVID-19. The data were produced by immunoSEQ multiplex PCR, yet TCRdb's version contains in-frame clones alone and is incomplete. There are 360,000 or so clones in the sample; about four fifths occur only once, and about 5.4% lies in the top ten. Sequenced material: PBMCs or T cells enriched from blood (not recorded which). All receptors derive from a woman between 50 and 59 years old who had recovered from COVID-19.

V is TRBV7-2 and J is TRBJ2-1; the D gene is possibly TRBD2 (5 bases). V lost 2 bases and J 5 bases, leaving 13 bases between the germline ends. The CDR3 length is 15 residues. Germline V gives CDR1 SGHTA, CDR2 FQGNSA. In nucleotides, the CDR3 is TGTGCCAGCAGCTTACGGAGAGGGTTGAACAATGAGCAGTTCTTC. Translation gives CASSLRRGLNNEQFF.

About this clone itself: In the same sample, other DNA sequences code for this CDR3. J is TRBJ1-1 and V is TRBV5-1; 9 nucleotides agree with TRBD1. Germline V gene lookup returns CDR1 SGHRS and CDR2 YFSETQ. CDR3 length: 15 amino acids. V shed 4 bases, J shed 0 bases, and the junction held 4 bases outside the gene matches. In DNA form, the CDR3 reads TGCGCCAGCAGCCCGGGACAGGGATTGAACACTGAAGCTTTCTTT. Translating gives CASSPGQGLNTEAFF.

The J gene is TRBJ2-7, the V gene TRBV9; D is perhaps TRBD1 (6 bases). This CDR3 region has 16 residues. The V end lost 0 bases, the J end lost 1 base, and 14 bases lay between the germline ends. From germline, CDR1 is SGDLS and CDR2 YYNGEE. The CDR3 loop reads CASSVGPGTPSYEQYF. CDR3 nucleotide sequence: TGTGCCAGCAGCGTAGGGCCCGGGACACCTTCCTACGAGCAGTACTTC.

This clone was detected only once. The genes are TRBV5-1 and TRBJ1-1; weak D call: TRBD1 (5 bases). Trimming took off 2 bases at V and 8 bases at J, with 10 bases between the two ends. Germline values: CDR1 SGHRS, CDR2 YFSETQ. This CDR3 contains 12 residues. In DNA form, the CDR3 reads TGCGCCAGCAGCTTCACAGGTCAAGAAGCTTTCTTT. Its translation: CASSFTGQEAFF.

A single count supports this clone. This CDR3 is also generated by other DNA sequences in the sample. The V gene is TRBV19, the J gene TRBJ2-1; D possibly corresponds to TRBD2 (5 bases). CDR3 size: 15 residues. V was trimmed by 5 bases and J by 0 bases, leaving 11 bases between them. Germline CDR1 LNHDA, CDR2 SQIVND (reference sequence). The CDR3 here is CASSASGSSYNEQFF. The DNA for the CDR3 is TGTGCCAGTAGTGCGAGCGGCAGCTCCTACAATGAGCAGTTCTTC. Combining the CDR3 with reference TRBV19 and TRBJ2-1 gives the whole variable domain DGGITQSPKYLFRKEGQNVTLSCEQNLNHDAMYWYRQDPGQGLRLIYYSQIVNDFQKGDIAEGYSVSREKKESFPLTVTSAQKNPTAFYLCASSASGSSYNEQFFGPGTRLTVL.

This chain links TRBV5-4 with TRBJ2-7, with D possibly being TRBD1 (6 bases). The germline V gene has CDR1 SGHNT and CDR2 YYREEE (reference sequence). The CDR3 loop spans 14 amino acids. The V and J ends lost 4 bases and 2 bases respectively, with 13 bases between them. The chain's CDR3 is CASSPDRRTYEQYF. As DNA, the CDR3 is TGTGCCAGCAGCCCCGACAGGAGAACCTACGAGCAGTACTTC.

The V call is TRBV19, the J call TRBJ1-2; 9 nucleotides agree with TRBD1. J lost 2 bases, V lost 5 bases, and 15 bases had no gene match. The germline gives CDR1 LNHDA, CDR2 SQIVND (reference sequence). CDR3 length: 18 residues. The CDR3 DNA follows: TGTGCCAGTAGTCCCCTACGACAGGGGGGGAGATTCAACTATGGCTACACCTTC. Protein product: CASSPLRQGGRFNYGYTF. Full variable domain (rest looked up from reference TRBV19 and TRBJ1-2): DGGITQSPKYLFRKEGQNVTLSCEQNLNHDAMYWYRQDPGQGLRLIYYSQIVNDFQKGDIAEGYSVSREKKESFPLTVTSAQKNPTAFYLCASSPLRQGGRFNYGYTFGSGTRLTVV.

The chain carries TRBV5-5 and TRBJ1-2; tentatively, D is TRBD1 (6 bases). CDR3 length: 13 amino acids. V lost 3 bases and J 2 bases, leaving 8 bases between the germline ends. Germline-derived CDR1 and CDR2 are SGHKS and YYEKEE (reference sequence). In DNA, the CDR3 is TGTGCCAGCAGCTCACAGGGAAACTATGGCTACACCTTC. Its translation is CASSSQGNYGYTF.

The chain is built from TRBV19 and TRBJ2-7; 7 positions agree with TRBD1. From germline, CDR1 is LNHDA and CDR2 SQIVND (reference sequence). With V trimmed by 5 bases and J by 2 bases, 3 bases remained unmatched. There are 13 residues in the CDR3. The CDR3 sequence: CASSSGTAYEQYF. CDR3 nucleotides: TGTGCCAGTAGTTCTGGGACAGCCTACGAGCAGTACTTC.

This chain uses TRBV28 with TRBJ1-6; maybe TRBD1 (5 bases). This CDR3 region has 15 residues. V was shortened by 4 bases and J by 5 bases, with 12 bases between the two germline ends. Germline lookup yields CDR1 MDHEN and CDR2 SYDVKM. CDR3 DNA: TGTGCCAGCAGTTCACCCGGACATGATAATTCACCCCTCCACTTT. It codes for CASSSPGHDNSPLHF.

The chain combines TRBV19 with TRBJ2-1; a possible D gene is TRBD2 (5 bases). This CDR3 comprises 15 residues. The V and J ends lost 7 bases and 8 bases respectively, with 21 bases between them. Germline CDR1 reads LNHDA; CDR2 reads SQIVND (reference sequence). CDR3 nucleotides: TGTGCCAGTACTACCGGGCTGGGAGCTCGGTATGAGCAGTTCTTC. Protein product: CASTTGLGARYEQFF.

This clone showed up just once. J is TRBJ2-1 and V is TRBV9, with 8 bases aligning to TRBD2. The CDR3 is made up of 15 amino acids. J was trimmed by 7 bases and V by 1 base; bases with no gene match: 7. The germline V gene encodes CDR1 SGDLS and CDR2 YYNGEE. The CDR3 loop is CASSVSSGGFNEQFF. CDR3 DNA: TGTGCCAGCAGCGTATCGAGCGGGGGATTTAATGAGCAGTTCTTC.

This chain connects TRBV11-3 to TRBJ2-4, with TRBD1 as a possible D gene (5 bases). Trimming removed 9 bases from V and 5 bases from J, with 17 bases in between. Germline CDR1 is SGHNT and CDR2 is YENEEA. The CDR3 loop spans 14 amino acids. The CDR3: CASSKSQGENIQYF. The CDR3 region has the DNA TGTGCCAGTTCAAAGAGCCAAGGGGAAAACATTCAGTACTTC.

The CDR3: CASSVSGNSYNEQFF. The CDR3 bases are TGTGCCAGCAGCGTTAGCGGGAACTCCTACAATGAGCAGTTCTTC. The V gene is TRBV9, the J gene TRBJ2-1, with 8 bases aligning to TRBD2. The V gene end was trimmed by 2 bases and the J gene end by 0 bases; junction bases not matched to a gene: 1. The CDR3 runs 15 residues. Germline lookup yields CDR1 SGDLS and CDR2 YYNGEE.

This clone was detected only once. The chain couples TRBV5-1 to TRBJ1-1; D is possibly TRBD1 (5 bases). This CDR3 has 12 amino acids. V dropped 0 bases and J dropped 11 bases, with 11 bases sitting between them. CDR1 and CDR2 (germline): SGHRS, YFSETQ. CDR3 DNA sequence: TGCGCCAGCAGCTTGGAGGAGGGGAGGGCTTTCTTT. It codes for CASSLEEGRAFF.

The gene calls are TRBV12-3 or TRBV12-4 and TRBJ2-7; D remains unclear. The CDR3 contains 12 residues. The V and J ends lost 2 bases and 6 bases respectively, with 8 bases between them. CDR3 region: CASSLQLGEQYF. The CDR3 coding sequence is TGTGCCAGCAGTTTACAACTCGGCGAGCAGTACTTC.

This sequence joins TRBV5-1 and TRBJ2-1; weak D call: TRBD1 (6 bases). This CDR3 spans 14 amino acids. Germline V gene lookup returns CDR1 SGHRS and CDR2 YFSETQ. With 3 bases removed from V and 8 bases from J, the gap between germline ends came to 15 bases. The CDR3 DNA reads TGCGCCAGCAGCTCTTCATACAGGGCCCATGAGCAGTTCTTC. This codes for CASSSSYRAHEQFF.

Written as DNA, the CDR3 is TGTGCCAGCTCACCAGGGACAGGGGCTAACAATGAGCAGTTCTTC. Protein sequence: CASSPGTGANNEQFF. The chain joins TRBV18 to TRBJ2-1; TRBD1 agrees at 10 bases. This CDR3 comprises 15 residues. The germline gives CDR1 KGHSH, CDR2 LQKENI. The ends lost 2 bases at V and 5 bases at J; junction bases unmatched: 3.

The V call is TRBV7-2, the J call TRBJ1-2; the D gene is possibly TRBD1 (6 bases). Trimming took 2 bases from V and 2 from J, leaving 9 bases between them. The CDR3 loop spans 14 amino acids. Germline V gene data show CDR1 as SGHTA and CDR2 as FQGNSA. For the CDR3, the DNA is TGTGCCAGCAGCTTACAGGGACACAACTATGGCTACACCTTC. It yields the protein CASSLQGHNYGYTF.

The chain is built from TRBV2 and TRBJ1-1, with a weak D call TRBD1 (6 bases). CDR3 length: 13 amino acids. Germline CDR1 is SNHLY and CDR2 is FYNNEI. V lost 2 bases to trimming and J lost 8 bases, with 12 bases between them. CDR3 sequence: CASSEQGMGEAFF. CDR3 DNA: TGTGCCAGCAGTGAACAGGGGATGGGGGAAGCTTTCTTT. Full variable domain (missing parts from reference TRBV2 and TRBJ1-1): EPEVTQTPSHQVTQMGQEVILRCVPISNHLYFYWYRQILGQKVEFLVSFYNNEISEKSEIFDDQFSVERPDGSNFTLKIRSTKLEDSAMYFCASSEQGMGEAFFGQGTRLTVV.

This rearrangement joins TRBV4-1 to TRBJ2-6; D gene ambiguous. Per the germline V gene, CDR1 is MGHRA and CDR2 is YSYEKL. CDR3 length equals 15 residues. Trimming pared 4 bases from V and 4 bases from J, leaving 11 bases between. The CDR3 bases are TGCGCCAGCAGCCCCCCCGGGTTAGGGGCCAACGTCCTGACTTTC. Its translation: CASSPPGLGANVLTF.

This clone was observed a single time. The sample holds other DNA sequences that translate to the same CDR3. This chain uses TRBV5-1 with TRBJ2-7; 9 nucleotides line up with TRBD1. With 2 bases clipped from V and 4 bases from J, the junction kept 7 bases outside the gene matches. The germline CDR1 and CDR2 sequences are SGHRS and YFSETQ. The CDR3 has 15 amino acids. CDR3 nucleotides: TGCGCCAGCAGCTTAACCGGGACAGGGCCATACGAGCAGTACTTC. It translates to CASSLTGTGPYEQYF.

The V gene is TRBV27, the J gene TRBJ2-1; D perhaps matches TRBD2 (5 bases). Germline V lookup: CDR1 MNHEY, CDR2 SMNVEV (reference sequence). This CDR3 is 12 amino acids long. Trimming removed 6 bases at V and 4 bases at J, with 7 bases between. The CDR3 loop is CASSRGYNEQFF. The DNA of the CDR3 is TGTGCCAGCAGCCGAGGGTACAATGAGCAGTTCTTC.

This chain joins TRBV4-3 and TRBJ1-1; TRBD1 might be the D (6 bases). The germline gives CDR1 LGHNA, CDR2 YSLEER. The germline V and J ends were trimmed by 3 bases and 4 bases, with 12 bases remaining between them. The CDR3 totals 14 residues. The CDR3 nucleotides read TGCGCCAGCAGCCAGTCGTTAGGGGGCACTGAAGCTTTCTTT. Residues: CASSQSLGGTEAFF.

As concerns this clone: The same CDR3 arises from other DNA sequences in this sample as well. This rearrangement joins TRBV5-6 to TRBJ1-6; D possibly corresponds to TRBD1 (5 bases). Trimming cost V 4 bases and J 10 bases, with 21 bases left between them. The CDR3 totals 16 residues. Germline V lookup: CDR1 SGHDT, CDR2 YYEEEE. The DNA of the CDR3 is TGTGCCAGCAGCCCGTGGGCTGGGGGTAGCGGCTCACCCCTCCACTTT. Its protein is CASSPWAGGSGSPLHF.

The V gene is TRBV27, the J gene TRBJ1-1; D unclear. This CDR3 region has 20 residues. Germline V lookup: CDR1 MNHEY, CDR2 SMNVEV (reference sequence). V was shortened by 5 bases and J by 6 bases, with 34 bases between the two germline ends. CDR3 amino acids: CASSPARGLGGFPPGAEAFF. The CDR3 nucleotides are TGTGCCAGCAGTCCTGCCCGCGGGCTTGGAGGTTTTCCCCCGGGCGCTGAAGCTTTCTTT.

The chain joins TRBV30 to TRBJ1-5; TRBD1 might be the D (6 bases). CDR3 size: 13 residues. Trimming left V 2 bases short and J 7 bases short, with 12 bases between. CDR1 and CDR2 from the germline V gene are GTSNPN and SVGIG (reference sequence). The CDR3 coding sequence is TGTGCCTGGAGTAGGGGGAGGGAACAGCCCCAGCATTTT. Its protein is CAWSRGREQPQHF. The full variable domain, rest sourced from reference TRBV30 and TRBJ1-5, is SQTIHQWPATLVQPVGSPLSLECTVEGTSNPNLYWYRQAAGRGLQLLFYSVGIGQISSEVPQNLSASRPQDRQFILSSKKLLLSDSGFYLCAWSRGREQPQHFGDGTRLSIL.

V and J are TRBV4-3 and TRBJ2-7; tentative D call: TRBD1 (6 bases). The V end was cut by 1 base, the J end by 2 bases, with 12 bases between. The CDR3 runs to 15 residues. Per germline, CDR1 LGHNA and CDR2 YSLEER. CDR3 nucleotide sequence: TGCGCCAGCAGCCAAGGAGCACAGGGCACCTACGAGCAGTACTTC. It is translated as CASSQGAQGTYEQYF.

The chain combines TRBV19 with TRBJ1-2; 7 bases line up with TRBD1. Losses at the gene ends were 4 bases for V and 0 bases for J; bases not matched to a gene: 8. Germline CDR1 is LNHDA and CDR2 is SQIVND (reference sequence). This CDR3 comprises 16 residues. The CDR3 region is CASSRGQTRTNYGYTF. The CDR3 coding sequence is TGTGCCAGTAGTAGGGGACAGACGAGAACTAACTATGGCTACACCTTC.